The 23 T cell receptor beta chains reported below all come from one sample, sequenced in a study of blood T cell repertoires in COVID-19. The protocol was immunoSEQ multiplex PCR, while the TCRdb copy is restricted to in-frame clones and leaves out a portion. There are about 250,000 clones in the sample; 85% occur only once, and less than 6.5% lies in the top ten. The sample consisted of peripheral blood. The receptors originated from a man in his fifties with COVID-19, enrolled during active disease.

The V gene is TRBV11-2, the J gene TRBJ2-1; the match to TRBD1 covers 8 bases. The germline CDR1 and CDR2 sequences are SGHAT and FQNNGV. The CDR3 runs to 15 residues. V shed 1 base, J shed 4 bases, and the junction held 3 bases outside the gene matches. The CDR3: CASSLGDRQYNEQFF. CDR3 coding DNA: TGTGCCAGCAGCTTAGGGGACAGGCAGTACAATGAGCAGTTCTTC.

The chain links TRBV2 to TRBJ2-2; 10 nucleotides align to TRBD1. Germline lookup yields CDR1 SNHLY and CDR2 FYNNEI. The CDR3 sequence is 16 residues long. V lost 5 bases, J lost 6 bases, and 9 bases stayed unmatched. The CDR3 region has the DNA TGTGCCAGCAGTCGGACAGGGGGGGAGTGGGCCGGGGAGCTGTTTTTT. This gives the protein CASSRTGGEWAGELFF.

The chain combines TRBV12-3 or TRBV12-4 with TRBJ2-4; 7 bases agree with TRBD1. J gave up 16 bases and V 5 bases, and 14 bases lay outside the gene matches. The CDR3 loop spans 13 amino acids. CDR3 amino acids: CASSTTRQTGSYF. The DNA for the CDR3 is TGTGCCAGCAGTACCACTAGACAGACAGGGTCTTACTTC.

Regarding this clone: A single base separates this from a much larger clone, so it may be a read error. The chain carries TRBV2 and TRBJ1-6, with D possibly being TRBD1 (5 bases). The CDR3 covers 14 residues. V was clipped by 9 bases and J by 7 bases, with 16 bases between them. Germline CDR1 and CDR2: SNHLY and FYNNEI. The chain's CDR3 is CASLGGRINSPLHF. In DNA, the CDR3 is TGTGCCAGTCTCGGGGGGAGAATCAATTCACCCCTCCACTTT. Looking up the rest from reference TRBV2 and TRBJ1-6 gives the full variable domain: EPEVTQTPSHQVTQMGQEVILRCVPISNHLYFYWYRQILGQKVEFLVSFYNNEISEKSEIFDDQFSVERPDGSNFTLKIRSTKLEDSAMYFCASLGGRINSPLHFGNGTRLTVT.

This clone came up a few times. The CDR3 is CASREGFGPQHF. DNA of the CDR3: TGTGCCAGCAGGGAGGGATTCGGGCCCCAGCATTTT. This chain uses TRBV2 with TRBJ1-5; D is unresolved. V lost 6 bases to trimming and J lost 9 bases, with 12 bases between them. The length of the CDR3 is 12 residues. Germline-derived CDR1 and CDR2 are SNHLY and FYNNEI.

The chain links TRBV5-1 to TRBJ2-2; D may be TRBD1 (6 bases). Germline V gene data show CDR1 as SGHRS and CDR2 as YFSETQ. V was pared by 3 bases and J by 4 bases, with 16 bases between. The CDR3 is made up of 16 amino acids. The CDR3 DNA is TGCGCCAGCAGCTCAAGGGGGACATCATCCACCGGGGAGCTGTTTTTT. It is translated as CASSSRGTSSTGELFF.

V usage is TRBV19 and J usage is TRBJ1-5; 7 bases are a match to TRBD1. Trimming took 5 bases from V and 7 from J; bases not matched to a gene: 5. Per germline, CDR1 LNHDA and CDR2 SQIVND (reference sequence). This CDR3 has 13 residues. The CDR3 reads CASSDDRVQPQHF. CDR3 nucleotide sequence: TGTGCCAGTAGTGATGACAGGGTGCAGCCCCAGCATTTT.

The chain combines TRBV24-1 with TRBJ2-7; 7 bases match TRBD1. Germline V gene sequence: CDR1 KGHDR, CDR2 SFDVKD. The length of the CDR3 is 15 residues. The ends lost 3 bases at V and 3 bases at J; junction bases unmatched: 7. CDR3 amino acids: CATSDKQGSFYEQYF. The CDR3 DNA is TGTGCCACCAGTGATAAACAGGGGTCGTTCTACGAGCAGTACTTC.

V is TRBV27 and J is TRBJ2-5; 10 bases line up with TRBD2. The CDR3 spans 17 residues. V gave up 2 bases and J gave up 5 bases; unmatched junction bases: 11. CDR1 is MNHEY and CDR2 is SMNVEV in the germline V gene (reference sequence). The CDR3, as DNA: TGTGCCAGCAGTTTAGACCCCCCAAGCGGGGGGGCCGAGACCCAGTACTTC. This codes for CASSLDPPSGGAETQYF.

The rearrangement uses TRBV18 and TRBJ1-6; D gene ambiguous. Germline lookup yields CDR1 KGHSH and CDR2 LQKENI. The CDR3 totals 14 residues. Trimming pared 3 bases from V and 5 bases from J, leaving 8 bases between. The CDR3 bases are TGTGCCAGCTCACCCGGCGGCAATAATTCACCCCTCCACTTT. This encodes CASSPGGNNSPLHF.

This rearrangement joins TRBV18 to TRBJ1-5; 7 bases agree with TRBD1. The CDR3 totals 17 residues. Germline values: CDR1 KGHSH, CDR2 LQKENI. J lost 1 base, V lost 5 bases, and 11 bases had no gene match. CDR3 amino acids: CASSVNPGQDSNQPQHF. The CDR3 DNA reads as TGTGCCAGCTCAGTCAACCCCGGACAGGACAGCAATCAGCCCCAGCATTTT.

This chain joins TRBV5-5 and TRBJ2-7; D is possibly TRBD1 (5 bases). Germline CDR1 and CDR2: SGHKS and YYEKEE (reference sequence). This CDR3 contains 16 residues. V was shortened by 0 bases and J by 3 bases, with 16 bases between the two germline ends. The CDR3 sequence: CASSLAGSGSHYEQYF. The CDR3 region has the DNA TGTGCCAGCAGCTTGGCCGGATCAGGGTCGCACTACGAGCAGTACTTC.

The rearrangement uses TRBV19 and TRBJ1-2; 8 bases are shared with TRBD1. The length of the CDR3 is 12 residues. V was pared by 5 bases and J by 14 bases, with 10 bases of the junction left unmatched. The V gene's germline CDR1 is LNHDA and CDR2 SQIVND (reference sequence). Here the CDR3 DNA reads TGTGCCAGTAGTCCCCGGGACAGGCTTCAAACCTTC. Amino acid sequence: CASSPRDRLQTF.

The CDR3 sequence: CAWSVSGVNTEAFF. CDR3 DNA: TGTGCCTGGAGTGTTTCAGGGGTAAACACTGAAGCTTTCTTT. V usage is TRBV30 and J usage is TRBJ1-1; D is perhaps TRBD1 (6 bases). CDR1 GTSNPN and CDR2 SVGIG come from the germline V gene (reference sequence). V was trimmed by 0 bases and J by 2 bases, leaving 10 bases between them. This CDR3 has 14 amino acids.

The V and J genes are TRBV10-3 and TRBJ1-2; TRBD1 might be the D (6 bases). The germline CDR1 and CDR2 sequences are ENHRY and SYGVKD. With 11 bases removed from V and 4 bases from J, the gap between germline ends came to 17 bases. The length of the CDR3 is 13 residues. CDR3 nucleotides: TGTGCCGTTTCCCGGGGAGGGGGCTATGGCTACACCTTC. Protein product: CAVSRGGGYGYTF.

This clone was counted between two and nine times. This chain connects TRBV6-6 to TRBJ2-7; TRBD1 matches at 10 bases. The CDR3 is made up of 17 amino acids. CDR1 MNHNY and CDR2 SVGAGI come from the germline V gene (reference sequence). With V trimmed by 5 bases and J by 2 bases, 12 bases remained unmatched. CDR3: CASSRDDPGQGPYEQYF. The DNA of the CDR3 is TGTGCCAGCAGTCGTGACGATCCGGGACAGGGGCCCTACGAGCAGTACTTC.

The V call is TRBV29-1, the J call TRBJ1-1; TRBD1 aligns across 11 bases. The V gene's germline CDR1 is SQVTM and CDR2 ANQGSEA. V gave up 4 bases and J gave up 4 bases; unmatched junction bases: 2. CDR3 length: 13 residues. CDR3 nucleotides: TGCAGCGTTGGGGACAGGGGGTTCACTGAAGCTTTCTTT. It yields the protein CSVGDRGFTEAFF.

This CDR3 is CASSQYGGGINGELFF. The DNA for the CDR3 is TGCGCCAGCAGCCAGTACGGTGGAGGGATAAACGGGGAGCTGTTTTTT. The chain couples TRBV5-1 to TRBJ2-2; perhaps TRBD2 as D (6 bases). Germline lookup yields CDR1 SGHRS and CDR2 YFSETQ. V gave up 4 bases and J gave up 7 bases, with 20 bases separating them. This CDR3 contains 16 residues.

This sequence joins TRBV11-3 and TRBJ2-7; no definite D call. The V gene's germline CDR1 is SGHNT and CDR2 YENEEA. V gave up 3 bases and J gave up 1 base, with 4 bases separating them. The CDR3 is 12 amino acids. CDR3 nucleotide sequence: TGTGCCAGCAGCTTTACTTCCTACGAGCAGTACTTC. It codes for CASSFTSYEQYF.

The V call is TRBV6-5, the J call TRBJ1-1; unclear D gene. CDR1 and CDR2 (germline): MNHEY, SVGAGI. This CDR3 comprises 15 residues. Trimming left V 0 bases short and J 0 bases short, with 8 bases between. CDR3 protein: CASSYSPQLNTEAFF. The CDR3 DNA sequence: TGTGCCAGCAGTTACTCCCCGCAGTTGAACACTGAAGCTTTCTTT.

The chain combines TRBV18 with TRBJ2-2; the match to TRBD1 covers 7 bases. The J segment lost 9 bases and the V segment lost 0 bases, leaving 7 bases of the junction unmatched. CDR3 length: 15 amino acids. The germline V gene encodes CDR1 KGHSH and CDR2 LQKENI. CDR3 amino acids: CASSPPQTGTRELFF. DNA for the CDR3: TGTGCCAGCTCACCACCCCAGACAGGGACGCGGGAGCTGTTTTTT.

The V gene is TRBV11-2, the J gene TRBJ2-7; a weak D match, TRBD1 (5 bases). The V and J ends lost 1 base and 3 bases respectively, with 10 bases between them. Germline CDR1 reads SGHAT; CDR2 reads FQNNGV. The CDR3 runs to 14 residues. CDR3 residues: CASSLGQSFYEQYF. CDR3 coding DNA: TGTGCCAGCAGCTTAGGACAGAGTTTCTACGAGCAGTACTTC.

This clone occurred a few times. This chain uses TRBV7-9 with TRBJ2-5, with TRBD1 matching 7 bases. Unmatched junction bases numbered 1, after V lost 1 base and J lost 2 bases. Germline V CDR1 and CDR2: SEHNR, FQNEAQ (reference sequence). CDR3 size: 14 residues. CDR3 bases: TGTGCCAGCAGCTTAGGGGGACAGCAAGAGACCCAGTACTTC. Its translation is CASSLGGQQETQYF.